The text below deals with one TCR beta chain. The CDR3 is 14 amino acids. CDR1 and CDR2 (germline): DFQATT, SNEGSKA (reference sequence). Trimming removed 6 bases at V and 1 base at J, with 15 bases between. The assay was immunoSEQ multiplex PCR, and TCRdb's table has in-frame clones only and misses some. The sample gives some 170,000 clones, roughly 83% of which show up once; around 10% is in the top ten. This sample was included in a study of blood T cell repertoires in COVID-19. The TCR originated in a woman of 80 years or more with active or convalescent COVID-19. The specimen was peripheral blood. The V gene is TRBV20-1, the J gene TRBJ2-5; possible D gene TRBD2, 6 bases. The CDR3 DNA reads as TGCAGTGCCAGTCAGGGCGGGGCCCAAGAGACCCAGTACTTC. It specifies CSASQGGAQETQYF.